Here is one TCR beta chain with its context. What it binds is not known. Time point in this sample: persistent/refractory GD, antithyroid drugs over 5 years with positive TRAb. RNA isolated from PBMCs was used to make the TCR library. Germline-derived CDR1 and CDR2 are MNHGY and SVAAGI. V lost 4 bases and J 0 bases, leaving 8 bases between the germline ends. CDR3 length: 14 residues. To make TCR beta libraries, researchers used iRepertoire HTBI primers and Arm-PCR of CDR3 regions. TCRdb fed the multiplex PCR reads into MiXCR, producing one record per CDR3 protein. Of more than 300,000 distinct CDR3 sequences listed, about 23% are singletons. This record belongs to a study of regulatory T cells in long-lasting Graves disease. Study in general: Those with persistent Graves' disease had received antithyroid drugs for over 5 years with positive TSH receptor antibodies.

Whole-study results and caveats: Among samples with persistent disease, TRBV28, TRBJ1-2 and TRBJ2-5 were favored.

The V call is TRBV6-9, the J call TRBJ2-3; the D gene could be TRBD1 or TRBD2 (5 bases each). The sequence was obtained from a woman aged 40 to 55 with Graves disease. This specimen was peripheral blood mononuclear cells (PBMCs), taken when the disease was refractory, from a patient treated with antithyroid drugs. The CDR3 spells CASSLGESTDTQYF. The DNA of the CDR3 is TGTGCCAGCAGTTTAGGGGAGAGCACAGATACGCAGTATTTT.